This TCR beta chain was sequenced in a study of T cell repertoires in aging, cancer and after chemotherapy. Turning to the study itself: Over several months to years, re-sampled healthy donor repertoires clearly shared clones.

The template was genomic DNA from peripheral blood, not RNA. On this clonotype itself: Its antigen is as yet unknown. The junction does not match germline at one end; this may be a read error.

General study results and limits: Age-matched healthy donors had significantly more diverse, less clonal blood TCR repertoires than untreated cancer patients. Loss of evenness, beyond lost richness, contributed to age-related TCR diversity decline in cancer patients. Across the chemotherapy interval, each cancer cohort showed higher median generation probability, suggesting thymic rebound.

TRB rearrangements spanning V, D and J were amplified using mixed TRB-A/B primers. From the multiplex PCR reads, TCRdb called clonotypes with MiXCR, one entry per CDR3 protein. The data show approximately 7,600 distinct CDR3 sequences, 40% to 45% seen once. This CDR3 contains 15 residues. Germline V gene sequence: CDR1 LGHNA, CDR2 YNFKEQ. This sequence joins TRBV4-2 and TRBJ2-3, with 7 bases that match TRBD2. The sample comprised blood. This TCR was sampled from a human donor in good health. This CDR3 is CASRQVPAGADTQYF. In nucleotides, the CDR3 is TGTGCCAGCAGACAAGTCCCCGCGGGGGCAGATACGCAGTATTTT.